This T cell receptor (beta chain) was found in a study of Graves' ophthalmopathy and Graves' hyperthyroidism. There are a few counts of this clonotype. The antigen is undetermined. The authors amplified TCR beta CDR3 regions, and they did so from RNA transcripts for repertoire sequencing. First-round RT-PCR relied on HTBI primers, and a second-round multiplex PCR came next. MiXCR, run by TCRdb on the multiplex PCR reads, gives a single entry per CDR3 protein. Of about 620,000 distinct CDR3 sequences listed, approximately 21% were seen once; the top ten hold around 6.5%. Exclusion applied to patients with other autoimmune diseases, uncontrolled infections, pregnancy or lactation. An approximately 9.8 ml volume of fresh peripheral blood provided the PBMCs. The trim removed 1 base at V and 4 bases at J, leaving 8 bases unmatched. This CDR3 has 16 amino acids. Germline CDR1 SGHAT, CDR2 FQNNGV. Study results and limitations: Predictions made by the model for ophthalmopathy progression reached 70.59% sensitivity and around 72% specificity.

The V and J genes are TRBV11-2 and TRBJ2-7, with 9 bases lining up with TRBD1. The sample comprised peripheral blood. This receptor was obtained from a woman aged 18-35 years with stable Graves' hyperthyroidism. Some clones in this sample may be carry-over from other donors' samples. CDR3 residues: CASSLVGGTGSYEQYF. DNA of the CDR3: TGTGCCAGCAGCTTAGTCGGAGGGACAGGGTCGTACGAGCAGTACTTC.